This TCR beta chain was identified in a study of cytomegalovirus exposure and HLA in healthy donors. Vbeta (60) and Jbeta (13) primers were used in the PCR. Sequencing was performed with immunoSEQ multiplex PCR; in TCRdb, only in-frame clones are kept and a portion is missing. The sample carries some 110,000 clones, roughly 73% recorded once. This clone was picked up a small number of times. The CDR3 covers 15 residues. V lost 6 bases and J 3 bases, leaving 14 bases between the germline ends. Germline lookup yields CDR1 KGHSH and CDR2 LQKENI. The sequence derives from a man aged 60 to 69 in good health and CMV-seropositive. The chain uses TRBV18 and TRBJ1-4; D call uncertain. The sequenced sample was PBMCs. As DNA, the CDR3 is TGTGCCAGCTCTCAAGGAGCGGCTTCTAATGAAAAACTGTTTTTT. Translated, it gives CASSQGAASNEKLFF.